This T cell receptor (beta chain) is from a study of T-cell memory formation after mild COVID-19. TCRdb ran MiXCR on the 5' RACE reads and lists one entry per CDR3 protein. The table records roughly 400,000 distinct CDR3 sequences, around 17% of them present only once. Germline values: CDR1 DFQATT, CDR2 SNEGSKA (reference sequence). The V gene lost 3 bases and the J gene lost 9 bases, with 15 bases spanning the gap. This CDR3 contains 13 residues. The source of this sequence is a man aged 18 to 30 who had mild COVID-19 (a few samples of this study predate the infection). Cell type and time point are not known. The specimen was PBMCs or a T cell subset sorted from them (not recorded which). This chain joins TRBV20-1 and TRBJ2-4; no clear D. CDR3 loop: CSARHPQFAIQYF. Written as DNA, the CDR3 is TGCAGTGCTAGGCACCCCCAGTTTGCCATTCAGTACTTC.